This entry lists 19 T cell receptor beta chains sequenced from one sample in a study of lymphopenia after photon versus proton radiotherapy. This table comes from immunoSEQ multiplex PCR, and its TCRdb copy is limited to in-frame clones, with some not included. Of more than 15,000 clones in the sample, approximately 85% were seen once. Material: peripheral blood, obtained from a patient treated with photon-based radiotherapy. The receptors originated from a woman in her forties or fifties with pancreatic cancer.

The rearrangement uses TRBV7-8 and TRBJ2-3; D is unresolved. This CDR3 region has 16 residues. The V gene's germline CDR1 is SGHVS and CDR2 FQNEAQ. Trimming stripped 1 base from V and 0 bases from J, with 11 bases between. CDR3 in DNA: TGTGCCAGCAGCTTAGTCGGCAGAAGTAGCACAGATACGCAGTATTTT. Amino acid sequence: CASSLVGRSSTDTQYF.

This clone was seen only once. The chain uses TRBV19 and TRBJ1-6; maybe TRBD1 (5 bases). The V gene lost 5 bases and the J gene lost 7 bases, with 18 bases spanning the gap. The CDR3 spans 16 residues. Germline V CDR1 and CDR2: LNHDA, SQIVND (reference sequence). CDR3 sequence: CASSDPLFDRNSPLHF. Here the CDR3 DNA reads TGTGCCAGTAGTGACCCCCTCTTTGACAGAAATTCACCCCTCCACTTT. The whole variable domain, filled in from reference TRBV19 and TRBJ1-6, reads DGGITQSPKYLFRKEGQNVTLSCEQNLNHDAMYWYRQDPGQGLRLIYYSQIVNDFQKGDIAEGYSVSREKKESFPLTVTSAQKNPTAFYLCASSDPLFDRNSPLHFGNGTRLTVT.

This chain links TRBV28 with TRBJ2-7; the D gene is possibly TRBD1 (5 bases). CDR1 MDHEN and CDR2 SYDVKM come from the germline V gene. V was shortened by 6 bases and J by 4 bases, with 7 bases between the two germline ends. CDR3 length: 11 amino acids. The CDR3 DNA reads TGTGCCAGCAGCCACAGGTACGAGCAGTACTTC. This gives the protein CASSHRYEQYF.

This chain links TRBV7-9 with TRBJ2-5; 8 bases fit TRBD1. Per the germline V gene, CDR1 is SEHNR and CDR2 is FQNEAQ (reference sequence). The length of the CDR3 is 15 residues. V lost 2 bases and J lost 5; bases outside the gene matches: 7. The CDR3 spells CASSLRRGQGETQYF. In DNA, the CDR3 is TGTGCCAGCAGCTTACGCAGGGGGCAGGGGGAGACCCAGTACTTC.

The chain carries TRBV18 and TRBJ1-4; D not resolved. CDR1 and CDR2 (germline): KGHSH, LQKENI. This CDR3 is 13 amino acids long. Trimming took 3 bases from V and 7 from J, leaving 9 bases between them. The chain's CDR3 is CASSPTHLEKLFF. CDR3 DNA: TGTGCCAGCTCACCGACCCACCTTGAAAAACTGTTTTTT.

The gene calls are TRBV9 and TRBJ2-3, with 7 bases matching TRBD1. The V gene end was trimmed by 3 bases and the J gene end by 3 bases; junction bases not matched to a gene: 1. This CDR3 region has 13 residues. Germline V lookup: CDR1 SGDLS, CDR2 YYNGEE. The CDR3 reads CASSDRGTDTQYF. In DNA, the CDR3 is TGTGCCAGCAGCGACAGGGGTACAGATACGCAGTATTTT.

This clone was counted between two and nine times. The rearrangement links TRBV19 to TRBJ2-7; 7 bases align to TRBD1. V lost 2 bases and J lost 3; bases outside the gene matches: 7. Germline loops: CDR1 LNHDA, CDR2 SQIVND (reference sequence). The CDR3 covers 15 residues. This CDR3 reads CASSISRTGFYEQYF. In DNA form, the CDR3 reads TGTGCCAGTAGTATATCCCGGACAGGTTTCTACGAGCAGTACTTC. The variable domain in full, with the rest retrieved from reference TRBV19 and TRBJ2-7, is DGGITQSPKYLFRKEGQNVTLSCEQNLNHDAMYWYRQDPGQGLRLIYYSQIVNDFQKGDIAEGYSVSREKKESFPLTVTSAQKNPTAFYLCASSISRTGFYEQYFGPGTRLTVT.

V and J are TRBV29-1 and TRBJ2-5; D gene uncertain. CDR3 length: 13 residues. V lost 7 bases to trimming and J lost 2 bases, with 14 bases between them. From germline, CDR1 is SQVTM and CDR2 ANQGSEA. This CDR3 reads CSGGGLKQETQYF. The CDR3 DNA is TGCAGCGGCGGTGGTCTGAAGCAAGAGACCCAGTACTTC.

The gene calls are TRBV7-2 and TRBJ1-2; weak D call: TRBD1 (6 bases). Looked up from germline, CDR1 is SGHTA and CDR2 is FQGNSA. The CDR3 extends over 14 amino acids. Trimming stripped 0 bases from V and 5 bases from J, with 10 bases between. The CDR3 coding sequence is TGTGCCAGCAGCTTAGCGGGGGCATTATATGGCTACACCTTC. The encoded protein is CASSLAGALYGYTF.

The rearrangement joins TRBV18 to TRBJ2-3; 7 positions match TRBD2. The CDR3 contains 15 residues. In germline, CDR1 is KGHSH, CDR2 LQKENI. Trimming took 1 base from V and 4 from J; bases not matched to a gene: 5. The CDR3 DNA is TGTGCCAGCTCACCACGCGGGAGTCGGGCAGATACGCAGTATTTT. Translating gives CASSPRGSRADTQYF.

The chain couples TRBV4-1 to TRBJ2-1; 7 nucleotides align to TRBD2. Germline V lookup: CDR1 MGHRA, CDR2 YSYEKL. The CDR3 contains 15 residues. Trimming took 1 base from V and 5 from J; bases not matched to a gene: 5. The CDR3 sequence: CASSQGTRVNNEQFF. The CDR3 DNA sequence: TGCGCCAGCAGCCAAGGGACTAGAGTCAACAATGAGCAGTTCTTC.

The rearrangement uses TRBV10-3 and TRBJ2-7; D unclear. V was clipped by 3 bases and J by 2 bases, with 11 bases between them. The CDR3 spans 14 residues. Germline V lookup: CDR1 ENHRY, CDR2 SYGVKD. This chain's CDR3 is CAISDRAGTYEQYF. CDR3 coding DNA: TGTGCCATCAGTGATAGGGCTGGAACCTACGAGCAGTACTTC.

The chain couples TRBV6-1 to TRBJ1-4; 9 bases map to TRBD1. CDR3 size: 12 residues. The junction had 1 base not matched to a gene; V was cut back by 6 bases and J by 8 bases. Germline CDR1 and CDR2: MNHNS and SASEGT. CDR3 residues: CASRTGGEKLFF. CDR3 bases: TGTGCCAGCAGGACAGGGGGAGAAAAACTGTTTTTT.

This clone was found once. This sequence joins TRBV6-5 and TRBJ1-6; TRBD1 matches 8 bases. Trimming cost V 8 bases and J 5 bases; bases outside gene matches: 5. This CDR3 spans 14 amino acids. CDR1 MNHEY and CDR2 SVGAGI come from the germline V gene. The CDR3 bases are TGTGCCAGCTGCCGGGACAGGAATAATTCACCCCTCCACTTT. It yields the protein CASCRDRNNSPLHF.

The chain carries TRBV19 and TRBJ2-1; 7 bases agree with TRBD2. The ends lost 3 bases at V and 7 bases at J; junction bases unmatched: 12. Per the germline V gene, CDR1 is LNHDA and CDR2 is SQIVND (reference sequence). The CDR3 sequence is 16 residues long. The CDR3 region has the DNA TGTGCCAGTAGTATTCGTGCGGTAGCGGGTGGTAATGAGCAGTTCTTC. Translation: CASSIRAVAGGNEQFF.

The rearrangement uses TRBV7-2 and TRBJ1-2, with D uncertain. The CDR3 length is 16 residues. V was cut by 2 bases and J by 8 bases, with 21 bases left in between. Looked up from germline, CDR1 is SGHTA and CDR2 is FQGNSA. The CDR3 coding sequence is TGTGCCAGCAGCTTAAAGTTGGCCGCATCGTCGGGAGGCTACACCTTC. Its protein product is CASSLKLAASSGGYTF.

This chain connects TRBV11-2 to TRBJ2-7; 8 nucleotides align to TRBD1. The CDR3 has 14 residues. Germline lookup yields CDR1 SGHAT and CDR2 FQNNGV. J gave up 1 base and V 3 bases, and 2 bases lay outside the gene matches. CDR3 residues: CASSFGQGSYEQYF. CDR3 sequence (DNA): TGTGCCAGCAGCTTCGGACAGGGTTCCTACGAGCAGTACTTC.

This clone was detected once. The gene calls are TRBV7-8 and TRBJ2-7; 10 nucleotides line up with TRBD1. The CDR3 is 15 residues long. CDR1 is SGHVS, CDR2 FQNEAQ, per germline. The trim removed 6 bases at V and 6 bases at J, leaving 11 bases unmatched. The CDR3 sequence: CASRTGGTGAGEQYF. The CDR3 DNA reads as TGTGCCAGCAGAACAGGAGGGACAGGGGCGGGCGAGCAGTACTTC. The full variable domain, in which reference TRBV7-8 and TRBJ2-7 provide the parts outside the CDR3, is GAGVSQSPRYKVAKRGQDVALRCDPISGHVSLFWYQQALGQGPEFLTYFQNEAQLDKSGLPSDRFFAERPEGSVSTLKIQRTQQEDSAVYLCASRTGGTGAGEQYFGPGTRLTVT.

The chain recombines TRBV28 with TRBJ2-3, with D uncertain. CDR1 and CDR2 (germline): MDHEN, SYDVKM. V lost 3 bases and J 1 base, leaving 8 bases between the germline ends. The CDR3 spans 14 residues. CDR3 sequence (DNA): TGTGCCAGCAGTTTTCTAAGCGGCACAGATACGCAGTATTTT. Its translation is CASSFLSGTDTQYF.